These 22 T cell receptor beta chains originate from one sample sequenced in a study of identifying expanded T cells in peripheral blood. Profiling relied on immunoSEQ multiplex PCR, and the TCRdb table lists in-frame clones only, not all of them. The sample yields around 100,000 clones, around 90% seen once. The sample taken for sequencing was blood. These receptors were taken from a person between 18 and 69 years old in good health.

A single count supports this clone. The chain carries TRBV5-1 and TRBJ2-7; possible D gene TRBD1, 6 bases. The V end was cut by 0 bases, the J end by 3 bases, with 16 bases between. The CDR3 extends over 16 amino acids. Germline V gene lookup returns CDR1 SGHRS and CDR2 YFSETQ. CDR3 in amino acids: CASSLASTGINYEQYF. CDR3 sequence (DNA): TGCGCCAGCAGCTTGGCCAGTACAGGGATAAACTACGAGCAGTACTTC.

The chain recombines TRBV13 with TRBJ1-1, with D hard to call. Trimming took 5 bases from V and 8 from J, leaving 18 bases between them. Germline V gene sequence: CDR1 PRHDT, CDR2 FYEKMQ (reference sequence). The CDR3 is made up of 14 amino acids. The CDR3 protein is CASSPWRTLGEAFF. The CDR3 DNA reads TGTGCCAGCAGCCCGTGGAGGACCCTAGGGGAAGCTTTCTTT.

The V and J genes are TRBV7-3 and TRBJ2-1; D uncertain. The CDR3 loop spans 13 amino acids. Trimming removed 3 bases at V and 7 bases at J, with 10 bases between. CDR1 is SGHTA and CDR2 is FQGTGA in the germline V gene. For the CDR3, the DNA is TGTGCCAGCAGCTTTCGCTCTGAAAATGAGCAGTTCTTC. Translated, it gives CASSFRSENEQFF.

The rearrangement uses TRBV6-5 and TRBJ2-7; D is possibly TRBD1 (5 bases). Looked up from germline, CDR1 is MNHEY and CDR2 is SVGAGI. CDR3 size: 14 residues. V was clipped by 4 bases and J by 9 bases, with 19 bases between them. This CDR3 is CASSLDGGTGGQYF. DNA of the CDR3: TGTGCCAGCAGTTTGGACGGCGGCACAGGCGGGCAGTACTTC.

This clone showed up just a few times. This chain uses TRBV6-6 with TRBJ1-1; maybe TRBD1 (6 bases). V dropped 2 bases and J dropped 2 bases, with 15 bases sitting between them. Germline CDR1 reads MNHNY; CDR2 reads SVGAGI (reference sequence). The CDR3 spans 16 residues. The CDR3 sequence: CASSYTPAGGNTEAFF. The CDR3 nucleotides read TGTGCCAGCAGTTACACCCCTGCGGGGGGCAACACTGAAGCTTTCTTT.

The chain combines TRBV27 with TRBJ2-7, with TRBD2 as a possible D gene (6 bases). CDR3 length: 14 amino acids. Trimming took off 5 bases at V and 1 base at J, with 12 bases between the two ends. From germline, CDR1 is MNHEY and CDR2 SMNVEV (reference sequence). The CDR3 coding sequence is TGTGCCAGCAGTCCGGGACTTTATTCCTACGAGCAGTACTTC. Its translation is CASSPGLYSYEQYF.

The chain recombines TRBV30 with TRBJ1-1, with D maybe TRBD1 (5 bases). Germline assignment: CDR1 GTSNPN and CDR2 SVGIG (reference sequence). The CDR3 consists of 15 residues. Deletions cut 0 bases from V and 1 base from J, with 12 bases between. The CDR3 nucleotides read TGTGCCTGGAGTGTACAGGCAGGGCCGAACACTGAAGCTTTCTTT. It specifies CAWSVQAGPNTEAFF.

With regard to this clone: Other DNA sequences in this specimen translate into the identical CDR3. The V call is TRBV5-4, the J call TRBJ2-1; 12 nucleotides match TRBD2. Germline V gene data show CDR1 as SGHNT and CDR2 as YYREEE (reference sequence). The CDR3 spans 16 residues. The V segment lost 0 bases and the J segment 7 bases; nucleotides outside the gene matches: 5. The CDR3: CASSLGGLAGSNEQFF. The CDR3, as DNA: TGTGCCAGCAGCTTGGGCGGACTAGCGGGATCTAATGAGCAGTTCTTC.

The chain links TRBV30 to TRBJ2-5, with D possibly matching TRBD2 (6 bases). The germline V and J ends were trimmed by 2 bases and 4 bases, with 11 bases remaining between them. The germline V gene has CDR1 GTSNPN and CDR2 SVGIG (reference sequence). The CDR3 length is 13 residues. CDR3: CAWSWGVGETQYF. In DNA form, the CDR3 reads TGTGCCTGGAGTTGGGGGGTAGGAGAGACCCAGTACTTC.

This chain links TRBV7-9 with TRBJ2-1; 7 nucleotides agree with TRBD1. J gave up 4 bases and V 5 bases, and 5 bases lay outside the gene matches. The germline gives CDR1 SEHNR, CDR2 FQNEAQ (reference sequence). CDR3 size: 14 residues. The CDR3 reads CASSPGQRYNEQFF. The CDR3 DNA is TGTGCCAGCAGCCCGGGACAGAGATACAATGAGCAGTTCTTC.

The chain joins TRBV11-3 to TRBJ2-7; 9 bases agree with TRBD1. Germline values: CDR1 SGHNT, CDR2 YENEEA. The CDR3 runs to 15 residues. V lost 3 bases to trimming and J lost 2 bases; unmatched junction nucleotides: 5. The CDR3 region is CASSLGGTGTYEQYF. In DNA, the CDR3 is TGTGCCAGCAGCTTGGGGGGGACAGGGACCTACGAGCAGTACTTC. The full variable domain, rest sourced from reference TRBV11-3 and TRBJ2-7, is EAGVVQSPRYKIIEKKQPVAFWCNPISGHNTLYWYLQNLGQGPELLIRYENEEAVDDSQLPKDRFSAERLKGVDSTLKIQPAELGDSAVYLCASSLGGTGTYEQYFGPGTRLTVT.

V and J are TRBV9 and TRBJ1-2; no clear D. CDR3 length: 12 residues. Germline values: CDR1 SGDLS, CDR2 YYNGEE. The V end lost 0 bases, the J end lost 1 base, and 1 base lay between the germline ends. CDR3 loop: CASSVDNYGYTF. DNA for the CDR3: TGTGCCAGCAGCGTAGATAACTATGGCTACACCTTC.

This chain links TRBV5-1 with TRBJ2-2, with D tentatively TRBD1 (6 bases). CDR1 and CDR2 from the germline V gene are SGHRS and YFSETQ. V dropped 6 bases and J dropped 4 bases, with 13 bases sitting between them. CDR3 length: 14 residues. CDR3 amino acids: CASKQGQPTGELFF. For the CDR3, the DNA is TGCGCCAGCAAACAGGGCCAGCCCACCGGGGAGCTGTTTTTT.

CDR3 region: CASSSLGTVSYEQYF. DNA of the CDR3: TGTGCCAGCAGCTCCCTTGGGACAGTATCCTACGAGCAGTACTTC. The chain recombines TRBV13 with TRBJ2-7; 7 bases line up with TRBD1. From germline, CDR1 is PRHDT and CDR2 FYEKMQ (reference sequence). V shed 4 bases and J 1 base; nucleotides not matched to a gene: 7. The CDR3 totals 15 residues.

CDR3 coding DNA: TGTGCCAGCGGGCCCATGGAGCCCCAGCATTTT. Protein sequence: CASGPMEPQHF. V and J are TRBV27 and TRBJ1-5; D unresolved. The CDR3 spans 11 residues. Trimming shortened V by 8 bases and J by 8 bases, and 10 bases separated the two germline ends. Germline V CDR1 and CDR2: MNHEY, SMNVEV (reference sequence).

The rearrangement joins TRBV6-1 to TRBJ1-5; possible D gene TRBD1, 5 bases. CDR1 is MNHNS and CDR2 is SASEGT in the germline V gene. This CDR3 region has 14 residues. V was cut by 0 bases and J by 7 bases, with 10 bases left in between. The CDR3 protein is CASSEATGRQPQHF. In DNA form, the CDR3 reads TGTGCCAGCAGTGAAGCTACAGGTAGACAGCCCCAGCATTTT.

This chain uses TRBV28 with TRBJ2-7; no firm D call. The CDR3 loop spans 12 amino acids. Germline values: CDR1 MDHEN, CDR2 SYDVKM. Deletions cut 3 bases from V and 4 bases from J, with 7 bases between. CDR3 in amino acids: CASSFGPYEQYF. CDR3 DNA sequence: TGTGCCAGCAGTTTTGGGCCTTACGAGCAGTACTTC. The whole variable domain, remainder taken from reference TRBV28 and TRBJ2-7, is DVKVTQSSRYLVKRTGEKVFLECVQDMDHENMFWYRQDPGLGLRLIYFSYDVKMKEKGDIPEGYSVSREKKERFSLILESASTNQTSMYLCASSFGPYEQYFGPGTRLTVT.

J is TRBJ2-5 and V is TRBV5-1; D is perhaps TRBD2 (5 bases). There are 11 residues in the CDR3. Trimming removed 4 bases at V and 5 bases at J, with 6 bases between. The V gene's germline CDR1 is SGHRS and CDR2 YFSETQ. The CDR3 spells CASSPGETQYF. In nucleotides, the CDR3 is TGCGCCAGCAGCCCGGGGGAGACCCAGTACTTC.

The chain links TRBV6-1 to TRBJ1-2; possibly TRBD1 for D (5 bases). CDR3 length: 15 amino acids. CDR1 and CDR2 from the germline V gene are MNHNS and SASEGT. V was clipped by 7 bases and J by 6 bases, with 21 bases between them. This CDR3 reads CASTYDTGARNGYTF. CDR3 coding DNA: TGTGCCAGCACATACGACACCGGGGCAAGGAATGGCTACACCTTC.

This clone was recorded a few times. V gene TRBV9 combines with J gene TRBJ1-2; 9 positions match TRBD1. The J segment lost 7 bases and the V segment lost 0 bases, leaving 7 bases of the junction unmatched. The CDR3 has 15 amino acids. The germline CDR1 and CDR2 sequences are SGDLS and YYNGEE. The CDR3 loop is CASSVATGGYGGYTF. CDR3 DNA: TGTGCCAGCAGCGTAGCTACAGGGGGCTATGGTGGCTACACCTTC. The full variable domain, its missing parts supplied by reference TRBV9 and TRBJ1-2, is DSGVTQTPKHLITATGQRVTLRCSPRSGDLSVYWYQQSLDQGLQFLIQYYNGEERAKGNILERFSAQQFPDLHSELNLSSLELGDSALYFCASSVATGGYGGYTFGSGTRLTVV.

This sequence joins TRBV19 and TRBJ1-4, with 7 bases that match TRBD1. Germline-derived CDR1 and CDR2 are LNHDA and SQIVND (reference sequence). This CDR3 has 15 amino acids. Trimming took 7 bases from V and 4 from J; bases not matched to a gene: 9. The CDR3 DNA reads as TGTGCCAGTACCCCAACGGGACAGCTTAATGAAAAACTGTTTTTT. Its translation is CASTPTGQLNEKLFF.

This rearrangement joins TRBV30 to TRBJ1-1; no reliable D call. V lost 2 bases to trimming and J lost 1 base, with 5 bases between them. The germline CDR1 and CDR2 sequences are GTSNPN and SVGIG (reference sequence). This CDR3 region has 12 residues. This chain's CDR3 is CAWSSPNTEAFF. Written as DNA, the CDR3 is TGTGCCTGGAGTTCTCCGAACACTGAAGCTTTCTTT.